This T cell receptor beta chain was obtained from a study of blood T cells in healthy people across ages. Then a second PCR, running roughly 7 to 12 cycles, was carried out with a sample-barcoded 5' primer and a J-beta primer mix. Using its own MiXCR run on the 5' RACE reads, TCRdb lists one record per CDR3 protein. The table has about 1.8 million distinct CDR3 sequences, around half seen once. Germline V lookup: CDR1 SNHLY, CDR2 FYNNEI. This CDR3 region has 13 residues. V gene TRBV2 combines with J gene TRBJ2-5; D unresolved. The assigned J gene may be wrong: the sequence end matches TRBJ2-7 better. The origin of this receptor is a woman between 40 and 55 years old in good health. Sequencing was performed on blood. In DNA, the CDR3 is TGTGCCAGCAGTACGGCCAGAGCAGCCGAGCAGTACTTC. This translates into CASSTARAAEQYF.